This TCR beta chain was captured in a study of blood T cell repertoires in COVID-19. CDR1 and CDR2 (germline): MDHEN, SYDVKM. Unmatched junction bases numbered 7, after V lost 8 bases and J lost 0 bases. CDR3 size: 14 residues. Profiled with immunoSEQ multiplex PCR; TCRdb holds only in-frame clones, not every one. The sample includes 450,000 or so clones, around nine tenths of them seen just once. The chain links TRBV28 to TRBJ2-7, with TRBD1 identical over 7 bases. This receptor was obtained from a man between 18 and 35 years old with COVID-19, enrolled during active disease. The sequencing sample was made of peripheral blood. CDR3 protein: CASHRYRGSYEQYF. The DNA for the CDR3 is TGTGCCAGCCATCGATACAGGGGCTCCTACGAGCAGTACTTC.